Each of the 25 T cell receptor delta chains below was sequenced from the same sample in a study of DNA immune sequencing with unique molecular identifiers. Genomic DNA underwent 32-plex PCR targeting all 8 TRDV and 4 TRDJ genes. Adapter PCR followed two to three barcoding PCR cycles that attached a 12-nucleotide UMI. TCRdb reanalysed the multiplex PCR reads with CATT. The table records almost 800 delta-chain clones, over 20% of them present only once. Sequenced material: gamma-delta T cells enriched from blood buffy coat, or unenriched PBMCs (not recorded which). These receptors all come from a human donor in good health.

On this clone: The TCRdb record carries a much larger clone's protein, which differs from this DNA's translation at residue 10; a read error is the likely cause, and the protein listed here is the DNA translation. V gene TRDV2 combines with J gene TRDJ1; 8 positions match TRDD3. CDR3 length equals 17 residues. The germline V gene encodes CDR1 GEAIGNYY and CDR2 EKD. V was pared by 3 bases and J by 3 bases, with 14 bases of the junction left unmatched. In DNA form, the CDR3 reads TGTGCCTGTGACCCATTAGCTACTGGGGATACAGCCGATAAACTCATCTTT. Its protein is CACDPLATGDTADKLIF.

There are a few counts of this clone. A far larger clone is off by one base, so a read error is likely. Other DNA sequences in the sample encode the same CDR3. The V gene is TRDV2, the J gene TRDJ1; TRDD3 agrees at 11 bases. This CDR3 has 15 amino acids. Trimming took 7 bases from V and 4 from J; bases not matched to a gene: 10. CDR1 GEAIGNYY and CDR2 EKD come from the germline V gene. CDR3 protein: CACAQLGDRDDKLIF. CDR3 DNA sequence: TGTGCCTGCGCCCAACTGGGGGATAGGGACGATAAACTCATCTTT.

Comment on this clone: This DNA's translation differs at residue 4 from TCRdb's protein, which comes from a much larger clone; a read error is likely, and the protein shown is translated from the DNA. The chain employs TRDV2 and TRDJ1; D is ambiguous. V shed 5 bases and J shed 0 bases, with 15 bases lying between them. Germline V gene data show CDR1 as GEAIGNYY and CDR2 as EKD. The CDR3 covers 15 residues. The CDR3 DNA reads as TGTGCCTGTGGCGGCGTCGGTGCAAACACCGATAAACTCATCTTT. As protein: CACGGVGANTDKLIF.

As concerns this clone: It is likely a read error: a sequence one base away is far more abundant. Distinct nucleotide sequences in the sample also encode this CDR3. The V gene is TRDV2, the J gene TRDJ1, with 11 positions matching TRDD3. This CDR3 spans 18 amino acids. The germline V gene has CDR1 GEAIGNYY and CDR2 EKD. The CDR3 coding sequence is TGTGCGTGTGACACCGTAACCACACTGGGGGATAATGGCGATAAACTCATCTTT. Protein: CACDTVTTLGDNGDKLIF.

Concerning this clone itself: A read error is likely here: a far larger clone is one base away. This chain connects TRDV2 to TRDJ1, with TRDD3 identical over 11 bases. V trimming: 5 bases; J trimming: 6 bases; junction bases outside the gene matches: 10. The CDR3 is 15 amino acids. The germline CDR1 and CDR2 sequences are GEAIGNYY and EKD. CDR3 residues: CACAQLGDRDYKLIF. The CDR3 nucleotides read TGTGCCTGTGCCCAACTGGGGGATAGGGACTATAAACTCATCTTT.

This clone occurred once. This may stem from a read error, because a much larger clone lies one nucleotide away. This chain joins TRAV29/DV5 and TRDJ1, with 9 bases aligning to TRDD3. The CDR3 runs 18 residues. The germline gives CDR1 NSMFDY, CDR2 ISSIKDK. J was trimmed by 0 bases and V by 2 bases; bases with no gene match: 14. Here the CDR3 reads CAASSPSLAGGYTDKLIF. Here the CDR3 DNA reads TGTGCAGCAAGTAGTCCTTCCTTGGCTGGGGGATACACCGATAAACTCATCTTT.

With respect to this clone: This likely stems from a read error, as it lies one base from a far larger clone. The sample contains more than one DNA sequence encoding this CDR3. The rearrangement joins TRDV2 to TRDJ3, with D perhaps TRDD3 (5 bases). The CDR3 sequence is 19 residues long. From germline, CDR1 is GEAIGNYY and CDR2 EKD. The DNA of the CDR3 is TGTGCCTGTGACACGGGGGGGCTACGGAGCTCCTGGGACACCCGCCAGATGTTTTTC. This codes for CACDTGGLRSSWDTRQMFF.

The rearrangement uses TRDV1 and TRDJ1; D might be TRDD2 or TRDD3, each matching 5 bases. V lost 5 bases to trimming and J lost 0 bases, with 31 bases between them. Germline V CDR1 and CDR2: TSWWSYY, QGS. The CDR3 is 21 residues long. In DNA form, the CDR3 reads TGTGCTCTTGGGCGAACGTCCCTCCTTCAATTGGGATGTTTCTACACCGATAAACTCATCTTT. It is translated as CALGRTSLLQLGCFYTDKLIF.

Notes on this clone: A clone one base away is much larger, so this may be a read error. The chain employs TRDV2 and TRDJ3, with TRDD3 matching 10 bases. This CDR3 is 24 amino acids long. Trimming at V came to 3 bases and at J to 3 bases, leaving 25 bases not matched to a gene. In germline, CDR1 is GEAIGNYY, CDR2 EKD. The DNA of the CDR3 is TGTGCCTGTGACGAAACACACCCCCCGGGAAGACTGGGGGATTCCGACTGGGACACCCGACAGATGTTTTTC. Translating gives CACDETHPPGRLGDSDWDTRQMFF.

This clone appeared once. This DNA translates differently at residue 5 from the TCRdb protein, which is that of a much larger clone; a read error is likely, and the protein shown is the DNA's own translation. The rearrangement links TRDV2 to TRDJ1, with TRDD3 matching over 11 bases. V lost 5 bases and J lost 4; bases outside the gene matches: 8. This CDR3 comprises 15 residues. CDR1 is GEAIGNYY and CDR2 is EKD in the germline V gene. The CDR3 DNA reads TGTGCCTGTGCCAAACTGGGGGATAGGGACGATAAACTCATCTTT. Its protein is CACAKLGDRDDKLIF.

This sequence joins TRDV1 and TRDJ1; TRDD3 aligns across 9 bases. The CDR3 covers 20 residues. The germline gives CDR1 TSWWSYY, CDR2 QGS. V was pared by 2 bases and J by 2 bases, with 18 bases of the junction left unmatched. The CDR3 region is CALGEYPLPGDTRGTDKLIF. CDR3 bases: TGTGCTCTTGGGGAATACCCCCTCCCTGGGGATACGCGGGGTACCGATAAACTCATCTTT.

The chain uses TRDV2 and TRDJ2, with TRDD3 matching over 12 bases. Germline V gene lookup returns CDR1 GEAIGNYY and CDR2 EKD. This CDR3 comprises 20 residues. With V trimmed by 0 bases and J by 6 bases, 16 bases remained unmatched. The CDR3 bases are TGTGCCTGTGACACCGTCGTACTGGGGGATACCCCAACCGGTTCAGCACAACTCTTCTTT. This encodes CACDTVVLGDTPTGSAQLFF.

About this clone itself: It is likely a read error: a sequence one base away is far more abundant. Different DNA sequences within this sample yield the same CDR3. V gene TRDV2 combines with J gene TRDJ1, with TRDD3 matching 13 bases. CDR3 length equals 20 residues. The germline V gene encodes CDR1 GEAIGNYY and CDR2 EKD. CDR3 in DNA: TGTGCGTGTGACACCGTCGCTACTGGGGGATACGGAGGGTACACCGATAAACTCATCTTT. Protein product: CACDTVATGGYGGYTDKLIF.

Sample share makes this clone large (0.1 to 1%). The gene calls are TRAV38-2/DV8 and TRDJ1; either TRDD2 or TRDD3 may fit D (9 bases each). The length of the CDR3 is 27 residues. Germline values: CDR1 TSESDYY, CDR2 QEAYKQQN. Trimming left V 3 bases short and J 0 bases short, with 48 bases between. The CDR3, as DNA: TGTGCTTATAGGATGGGGGGGCCTTCCTACGTTCCTTGGGAGGGGATACGCCAGAGTCCCTACACCGATAAACTCATCTTT. Amino acids: CAYRMGGPSYVPWEGIRQSPYTDKLIF.

As for this clone: This DNA's translation differs at residue 11 from TCRdb's protein, which comes from a much larger clone; a read error is likely, and the protein shown is translated from the DNA. The J gene is TRDJ1, the V gene TRDV2, with 9 bases identical to TRDD3. The CDR3 contains 17 residues. J was trimmed by 1 base and V by 2 bases; bases with no gene match: 10. CDR1 GEAIGNYY and CDR2 EKD come from the germline V gene. The CDR3 protein is CACDKLGDPPSTDKLIF. CDR3 in DNA: TGTGCCTGTGACAAACTGGGGGACCCCCCCTCCACCGATAAACTCATCTTT.

This clone was seen just once. A read error is the likely source, as a far larger clone sits one nucleotide away. The chain combines TRDV2 with TRDJ1, with 9 bases aligning to TRDD3. Germline V lookup: CDR1 GEAIGNYY, CDR2 EKD. The CDR3 extends over 19 amino acids. Written as DNA, the CDR3 is TGTGCCTGTGACACCTTGTCTTTACTGGGGGAAGAGTACACCGATAATCTCATCTTT. Translating it yields CACDTLSLLGEEYTDNLIF.

To note about this clone: A much larger clonotype is one base distant, so this may be a read error. The chain recombines TRDV2 with TRDJ1, with TRDD3 matching over 7 bases. From germline, CDR1 is GEAIGNYY and CDR2 EKD. The CDR3 consists of 22 residues. Here the CDR3 DNA reads TGTGCCTGTGACCTACGAACGGAACCGTACGAAGGCTCTGGGGGTTTTGGCGATAATCTCATCTTT. Its protein is CACDLRTEPYEGSGGFGDNLIF.

This clone was recorded a few times. A far larger clone is only one base removed, so a read error is likely. V and J are TRDV2 and TRDJ1; TRDD3 aligns across 9 bases. The CDR3 extends over 20 amino acids. Germline values: CDR1 GEAIGNYY, CDR2 EKD. Here the CDR3 reads CACDNLGTGGYRTYTVKLIF. In DNA, the CDR3 is TGTGCCTGTGATAACCTTGGTACGGGGGGATACCGTACTTACACCGTTAAACTCATCTTT.

By its share, this clone is large. This rearrangement joins TRDV2 to TRDJ3; possibly TRDD3 for D (5 bases). Germline V gene sequence: CDR1 GEAIGNYY, CDR2 EKD. This CDR3 region has 20 residues. Trimming took off 3 bases at V and 3 bases at J, with 23 bases between the two ends. The CDR3 DNA reads as TGTGCCTGTGACTCCGCTGTTGGTGGGGCCACGGACTGGGACACCCGACAGATGTTTTTC. Amino acids: CACDSAVGGATDWDTRQMFF.

This clone was counted only a few times. This may come from a read error, since a much larger clone is one base off. This chain uses TRDV2 with TRDJ1; 11 bases match TRDD3. V was clipped by 2 bases and J by 2 bases; unmatched bases: 12. Germline CDR1 GEAIGNYY, CDR2 EKD. This CDR3 spans 18 amino acids. The CDR3 reads CACDILGDTGVETDKLIF. The CDR3 nucleotides read TGTGCCTGTGACATTTTGGGGGATACGGGGGTCGAGACCGATAAACTCATCTTT.

As regards this clone: The likely explanation is a read error, given a far larger clone one base away. The chain recombines TRDV2 with TRDJ1; TRDD2 aligns across 8 bases. This CDR3 is built from 17 residues. CDR1 is GEAIGNYY and CDR2 is EKD in the germline V gene. The junction had 12 bases not matched to a gene; V was cut back by 1 base and J by 3 bases. Here the CDR3 DNA reads TGTGCCTGTGACACAATAGCTTCCTACGCGGGTCCCGATAAACTCATCTTT. This translates into CACDTIASYAGPDKLIF.

This clone qualifies as medium-sized. The V and J genes are TRDV1 and TRDJ1; a weak D match, TRDD3 (9 bases). V was cut by 3 bases and J by 1 base, with 39 bases left in between. CDR1 is TSWWSYY and CDR2 is QGS in the germline V gene. This CDR3 has 24 amino acids. CDR3 sequence: CALGETIFLHTLLGDSSSTDKLIF. For the CDR3, the DNA is TGTGCTCTTGGGGAGACGATCTTCCTACACACTCTCCTGGGGGATTCGTCTTCCACCGATAAACTCATCTTT.

This clone turned up a few times. This likely reflects a read error, since a far larger clone is one base away. Additional DNA sequences in this sample encode the identical CDR3. The gene calls are TRDV2 and TRDJ1, with TRDD3 identical over 9 bases. The CDR3 sequence is 18 residues long. Germline CDR1 and CDR2: GEAIGNYY and EKD. The ends lost 0 bases at V and 3 bases at J; junction bases unmatched: 13. CDR3 nucleotide sequence: TGTGCCTGTGACACCGTATCTGGGGGATCCCTGGTGCCCGATAAACTCATCTTT. Residues: CACDTVSGGSLVPDKLIF.

In its sample, this clone is medium-sized. The CDR3 DNA is TGTGCTCTTGGGGAAGTACAGGCCTACCGGCTGGGCGATAAACTCATCTTT. The encoded protein is CALGEVQAYRLGDKLIF. The chain has TRDV1 and TRDJ1; D assignment may be TRDD2 or TRDD3 (5 bases each). CDR1 and CDR2 (germline): TSWWSYY, QGS. V lost 2 bases, J lost 4 bases, and 20 bases lay in between. The CDR3 sequence is 17 residues long.

With respect to this clone: The protein in TCRdb stems from a much larger clone and differs at residue 10 from this DNA's translation, likely a read error; here the protein is translated from the DNA. The rearrangement uses TRDV2 and TRDJ1; 9 positions agree with TRDD3. With 1 base clipped from V and 0 bases from J, the junction kept 8 bases outside the gene matches. CDR1 is GEAIGNYY, CDR2 EKD, per germline. The CDR3 runs to 17 residues. The CDR3: CACDTLGDGNYTDKLIF. Written as DNA, the CDR3 is TGTGCCTGTGACACTCTGGGGGATGGAAACTACACCGATAAACTCATCTTT.